The clone carrying this T cell receptor (beta chain) was seen a handful of times. What it recognizes is unknown. TCRdb ran MiXCR on the reads and lists one entry per CDR3 protein. The table has 640,000 or so distinct CDR3 sequences, about 30% seen once. This sample is part of a study of T cell repertoires in cytomegalovirus infection. The overall study: Recently identified HLA-C-restricted CMV epitopes were among the peptides used.

Study results and caveats: Individuals carrying CMV plus the relevant HLA were identified by cumulative frequency of public TCR beta families.

V was clipped by 1 base and J by 8 bases, with 11 bases between them. This CDR3 region has 13 residues. Looked up from germline, CDR1 is LGHNA and CDR2 is YNFKEQ. Source: cultured PBMCs, taken from culture after CMV antigen stimulation. This TCR was recovered from a human donor in good health (CMV status not recorded). Some clones in this sample may be carry-over from other donors' samples. The gene calls are TRBV4-2 and TRBJ1-2, with TRBD1 as a possible D gene (5 bases). The CDR3: CASSQGGEDGYTF. The CDR3 coding sequence is TGTGCCAGCAGCCAAGGGGGGGAGGACGGCTACACCTTC.